This T cell receptor (beta chain) was obtained from a study of chemoradiotherapy in HPV16-positive cancers. Study results and limitations: During treatment, candidate HPV-specific clones and E7-related motifs expanded in tumor.

As for this clone: Its cognate antigen is unknown.

The data were produced by immunoSEQ multiplex PCR, yet TCRdb's version contains in-frame clones alone and is incomplete. In the table there are fewer than 25,000 clones, around 90% of which are singletons. V was shortened by 0 bases and J by 11 bases, with 11 bases between the two germline ends. In germline, CDR1 is SEHNR, CDR2 FQNEAQ (reference sequence). The CDR3 contains 14 residues. This chain uses TRBV7-9 with TRBJ2-6; possibly TRBD1 for D (5 bases). The sequences come from blood, collected from a patient who underwent chemoradiotherapy. This clonotype was obtained from a human donor with HPV-associated anogenital cancer. CDR3 sequence reads: CASSLAGPRDVLTF. The CDR3 nucleotides are TGTGCCAGCAGCTTAGCGGGGCCACGGGACGTCCTGACTTTC.